This T cell receptor beta chain comes out of a study of T cells after yellow fever vaccination (dated by TCRdb to between 2018 and 2021). For context, the study as a whole: Libraries from fractions with low cell numbers were prepared with the SMART-Seq v4 Ultra Low Input RNA kit. The cohort comprised two healthy male donors, one aged 18 to 30 and one aged 30 to 40 years. Blood samples were taken at several timepoints before and after primary and secondary immunization, and bulk PBMC replicates and cell subsets were isolated. Bulk TCR alpha and beta repertoires were sequenced longitudinally to track T-cell clones before and after primary and booster YFV17D yellow fever vaccination. Study-level results and caveats: Because the study included only a couple of donors, the extent to which the findings can be generalized is limited. Most clones expanded after primary vaccination were re-detected after the booster (around 96% of CD4 and 88% of CD8), suggesting broad memory maintenance. Computational filtering was needed because FACS-sorted repertoires could contain abundant contaminating clonotypes from the bulk population. A small fraction of clonotypes appeared in both the CD4 and CD8 compartments, likely as a result of convergent recombination. The secondary T-cell response was found to be weaker but faster than the primary response, with a peak reached on day 5 rather than on day 15.

This clonotype was observed at least ten times. Its antigen is not yet known. No per-base quality is available; no much larger clone lies one base away. The reads were generated on an Illumina NovaSeq 6000. Synthesis of TCR cDNA relied on 5'RACE template switching, a step that introduced a universal primer site along with unique molecular identifiers. Priming of cDNA synthesis was performed from both the TCR alpha and TCR beta constant segments. Two PCR steps were used to amplify libraries, with sample barcodes and sequencing adapters being added in the second step. Libraries were sequenced on Illumina HiSeq 2500 (2x100 bp) or NovaSeq (2x150 bp). In the paper's pipeline: Reads were demultiplexed and collapsed into UMI consensus sequences with MIGEC, and V(D)J alignment was performed with MiXCR. Using edgeR on replicate PBMC samples, clonotypes were called vaccine-responding if FDR was below 0.01 and the log2 fold change was above 5 up to day 15. Each bulk clonotype received a CD4 or CD8 identity based on whether the sequenced CD4 or CD8 repertoire contained that clonotype at higher abundance. The public sequencing data were trimmed at Q25 with fastp and processed into clonotypes with MiXCR by TCRdb, which kept only in-frame beta chains. Duplicate CDR3 protein sequences are folded into a single record with the most common DNA and genes. For this entry, the V and J calls and clone size follow TCRdb and not the study's own pipeline. Present in this sample are a few hundred thousand distinct CDR3 sequences, 3% to 4.5% of which were seen just once. Of the sample, about 24% falls within the top ten clones.

The V end loses 3 bases and the J end loses 6 bases, and a stretch of 17 bases separates them. Including the terminal cysteine and phenylalanine, the CDR3 comprises 15 residues. Only the CDR3 region is kept as DNA, spanning 45 bases read in frame from base 1. CDR1 and CDR2, per the germline V gene, are SGDLS and YYNGEE. The treatment or condition label, as the study defines it: live attenuated yellow fever vaccine strain. At each blood-draw timepoint, two biological replicates of bulk PBMCs were obtained. A standard Ficoll-Paque protocol was used to isolate PBMCs from peripheral blood. RNA was extracted with TriZol from bulk PBMCs, CD4 and CD8 fractions, and dextramer-positive and dextramer-negative fractions.

Sequencing was performed on PBMCs, taken 5 days after the yellow fever booster vaccination. The V and J segments used are TRBV9 and TRBJ2-3; the D region possibly corresponds to TRBD1 (5 bases align). This clonotype originated in a man between 18 and 29 years old who received the YFV17D yellow fever vaccine. The sequenced DNA is TGTGCCAGCAGCGGGGGCGCGATCAACGCGGATACGCAGTATTTT. Its product reads: CASSGGAINADTQYF.